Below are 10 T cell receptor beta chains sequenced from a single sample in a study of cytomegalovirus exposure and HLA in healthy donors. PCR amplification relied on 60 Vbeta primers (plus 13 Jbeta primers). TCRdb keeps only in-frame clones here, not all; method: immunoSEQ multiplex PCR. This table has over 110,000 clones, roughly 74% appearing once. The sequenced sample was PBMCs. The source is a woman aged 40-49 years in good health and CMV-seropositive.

This chain's CDR3 is CASSPRTGFNYGYTF. In DNA, the CDR3 is TGCGCCAGCAGCCCCCGGACAGGGTTCAACTATGGCTACACCTTC. The chain has TRBV5-1 and TRBJ1-2; 8 bases map to TRBD1. V trimming: 4 bases; J trimming: 2 bases; junction bases outside the gene matches: 7. The length of the CDR3 is 15 residues. CDR1 SGHRS and CDR2 YFSETQ come from the germline V gene.

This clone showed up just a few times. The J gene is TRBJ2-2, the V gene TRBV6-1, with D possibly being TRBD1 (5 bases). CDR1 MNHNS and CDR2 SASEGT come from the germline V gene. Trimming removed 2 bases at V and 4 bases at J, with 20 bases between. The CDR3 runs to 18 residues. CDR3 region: CASSETEIGREFTGELFF. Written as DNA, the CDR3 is TGTGCCAGCAGTGAAACCGAGATAGGCAGGGAATTCACCGGGGAGCTGTTTTTT.

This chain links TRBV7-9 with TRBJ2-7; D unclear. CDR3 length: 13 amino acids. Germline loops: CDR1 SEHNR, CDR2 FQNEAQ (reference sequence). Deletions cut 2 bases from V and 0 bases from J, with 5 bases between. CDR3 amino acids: CASSLQASYEQYF. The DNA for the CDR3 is TGTGCCAGCAGCTTACAGGCCTCCTACGAGCAGTACTTC.

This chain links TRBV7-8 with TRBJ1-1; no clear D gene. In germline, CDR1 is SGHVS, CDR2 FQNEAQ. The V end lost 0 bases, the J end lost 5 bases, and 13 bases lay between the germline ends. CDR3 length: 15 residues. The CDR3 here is CASSLAARGGTEAFF. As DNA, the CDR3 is TGTGCCAGCAGCTTAGCTGCGCGGGGAGGGACTGAAGCTTTCTTT.

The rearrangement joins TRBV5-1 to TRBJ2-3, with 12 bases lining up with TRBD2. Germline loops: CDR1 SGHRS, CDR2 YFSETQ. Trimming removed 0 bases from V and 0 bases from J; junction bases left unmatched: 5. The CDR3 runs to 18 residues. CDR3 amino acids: CASSLEGLAGGSTDTQYF. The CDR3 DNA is TGCGCCAGCAGCTTGGAGGGGCTAGCGGGAGGGAGCACAGATACGCAGTATTTT.

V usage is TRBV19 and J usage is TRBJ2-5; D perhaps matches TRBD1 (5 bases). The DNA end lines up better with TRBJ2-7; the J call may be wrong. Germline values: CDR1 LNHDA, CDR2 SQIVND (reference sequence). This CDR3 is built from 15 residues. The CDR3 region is CASSTYPGMAYEQYF. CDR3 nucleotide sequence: TGTGCCAGTAGTACCTATCCAGGGATGGCCTACGAGCAGTACTTC.

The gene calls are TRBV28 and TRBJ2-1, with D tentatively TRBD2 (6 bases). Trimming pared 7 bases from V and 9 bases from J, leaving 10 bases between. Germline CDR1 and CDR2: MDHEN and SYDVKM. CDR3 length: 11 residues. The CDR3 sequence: CASIHGGEQFF. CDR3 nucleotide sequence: TGTGCCAGCATCCACGGGGGTGAGCAGTTCTTC.

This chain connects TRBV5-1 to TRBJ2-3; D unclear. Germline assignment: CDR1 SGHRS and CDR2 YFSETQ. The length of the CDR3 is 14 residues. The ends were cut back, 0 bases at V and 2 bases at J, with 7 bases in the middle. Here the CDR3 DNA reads TGCGCCAGCAGCTTGGAGCGAGCCACAGATACGCAGTATTTT. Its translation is CASSLERATDTQYF. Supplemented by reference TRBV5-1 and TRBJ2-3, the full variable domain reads KAGVTQTPRYLIKTRGQQVTLSCSPISGHRSVSWYQQTPGQGLQFLFEYFSETQRNKGNFPGRFSGRQFSNSRSEMNVSTLELGDSALYLCASSLERATDTQYFGPGTRLTVL.

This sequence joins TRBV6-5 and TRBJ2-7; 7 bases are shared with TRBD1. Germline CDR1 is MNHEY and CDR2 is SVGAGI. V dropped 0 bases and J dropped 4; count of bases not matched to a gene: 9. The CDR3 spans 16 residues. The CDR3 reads CASSYSFGTVYYEQYF. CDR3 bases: TGTGCCAGCAGTTACTCGTTCGGGACAGTCTATTACGAGCAGTACTTC.

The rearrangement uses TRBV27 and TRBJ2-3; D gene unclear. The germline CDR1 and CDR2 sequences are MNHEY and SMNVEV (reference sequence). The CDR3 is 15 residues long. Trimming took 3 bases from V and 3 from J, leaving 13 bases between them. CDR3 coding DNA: TGTGCCAGCAGTTTGGCGGTTGGGTTAACAGATACGCAGTATTTT. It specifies CASSLAVGLTDTQYF.